The 27 T cell receptor beta chains listed next were all sequenced from one sample in a study of blood T cells in healthy people across ages. The authors ran a second PCR of about 6 to 11 cycles using a sample-barcoded 5' primer and a J-beta primer mix. TCRdb re-called the 5' RACE reads with MiXCR, one entry per CDR3 protein. The sample holds hundreds of thousands of distinct CDR3 sequences, 20% to 25% seen once. The sample taken for sequencing was blood. The receptors were sampled from a man between 65 and 79 years old in good health.

This clonotype was seen a handful of times. The chain links TRBV5-1 to TRBJ2-5; 10 positions agree with TRBD2. Germline lookup yields CDR1 SGHRS and CDR2 YFSETQ. With 4 bases clipped from V and 2 bases from J, the junction kept 11 bases outside the gene matches. The CDR3 extends over 17 amino acids. CDR3 residues: CASSLTGTSDFQETQYF. In nucleotides, the CDR3 is TGCGCCAGCAGCCTAACCGGGACTAGCGATTTTCAAGAGACCCAGTACTTC.

The CDR3 here is CASSLASRWEGQADTQYF. The CDR3 DNA reads TGTGCCAGCAGCTTAGCTAGTAGGTGGGAGGGCCAGGCAGATACGCAGTATTTT. V gene TRBV7-8 combines with J gene TRBJ2-3; 7 bases agree with TRBD2. This CDR3 spans 18 amino acids. Per the germline V gene, CDR1 is SGHVS and CDR2 is FQNEAQ. The V segment lost 0 bases and the J segment 4 bases; nucleotides outside the gene matches: 13.

This rearrangement joins TRBV6-2 or TRBV6-3 to TRBJ2-2, with 7 positions matching TRBD2. The CDR3 extends over 14 amino acids. Trimming cost V 4 bases and J 9 bases; bases outside gene matches: 8. Germline assignment: CDR1 MNHEY and CDR2 SVGEGT. CDR3 bases: TGTGCCAGCAGTTCATGGACTAGGGGCCGGGAGCTGTTTTTT. It encodes CASSSWTRGRELFF.

Only a few counts were recorded for this clonotype. V gene TRBV7-2 combines with J gene TRBJ1-5; D remains unclear. V dropped 5 bases and J dropped 6 bases, with 14 bases sitting between them. In germline, CDR1 is SGHTA, CDR2 FQGNSA. This CDR3 contains 14 residues. The DNA for the CDR3 is TGTGCCAGCAGCGCTGTCTTAGGAAGTCAGCCCCAGCATTTT. Its protein product is CASSAVLGSQPQHF.

The V and J genes are TRBV3-1 and TRBJ1-3; D uncertain. Trimming shortened V by 4 bases and J by 0 bases, and 10 bases separated the two germline ends. Germline CDR1 is LGHDT and CDR2 is YNNKEL (reference sequence). The CDR3 has 15 amino acids. CDR3 sequence: CASSPLRTSGNTIYF. The CDR3 region has the DNA TGTGCCAGCAGCCCTCTAAGAACCTCTGGAAACACCATATATTTT.

The table lists this clonotype with a few counts. CDR3 bases: TGTGCCAGCAGCCCCTTCCGGGAGCGGAATGAGCAGTTCTTC. Amino acid sequence: CASSPFRERNEQFF. V gene TRBV11-2 combines with J gene TRBJ2-5, with D possibly matching TRBD2 (6 bases). The J call may be wrong; the DNA end is better matched by TRBJ2-1. The CDR3 has 14 residues. Germline lookup yields CDR1 SGHAT and CDR2 FQNNGV.

This clonotype was counted at least ten times. The genes are TRBV7-8 and TRBJ2-2; no firm D call. The germline V gene has CDR1 SGHVS and CDR2 FQNEAQ. This CDR3 has 15 amino acids. Deletions cut 0 bases from V and 2 bases from J, with 7 bases between. DNA for the CDR3: TGTGCCAGCAGCTTAGCTGAAATCAACACCGGGGAGCTGTTTTTT. It yields the protein CASSLAEINTGELFF.

The V gene is TRBV20-1, the J gene TRBJ1-3; 9 bases are shared with TRBD1. Per germline, CDR1 DFQATT and CDR2 SNEGSKA (reference sequence). There are 15 residues in the CDR3. V shed 4 bases, J shed 1 base, and the junction held 5 bases outside the gene matches. The CDR3 loop reads CSATPGQGSGNTIYF. The CDR3 DNA reads TGCAGTGCTACCCCGGGACAGGGATCTGGAAACACCATATATTTT.

The genes are TRBV7-9 and TRBJ2-5, with D possibly matching TRBD1 (6 bases). V lost 1 base and J 2 bases, leaving 11 bases between the germline ends. CDR3 length equals 15 residues. Germline CDR1 and CDR2: SEHNR and FQNEAQ (reference sequence). The CDR3 here is CASSLGPGVQETQYF. CDR3 nucleotides: TGTGCCAGCAGCTTAGGTCCAGGGGTTCAAGAGACCCAGTACTTC.

A few counts support this clonotype. The V gene is TRBV20-1, the J gene TRBJ2-3, with unresolved D. The CDR3 loop spans 14 amino acids. The V gene lost 1 base and the J gene lost 1 base, with 9 bases spanning the gap. CDR1 and CDR2 from the germline V gene are DFQATT and SNEGSKA (reference sequence). Here the CDR3 DNA reads TGCAGTGCTAGAGCCCCCTGGGGCACAGATACGCAGTATTTT. Protein sequence: CSARAPWGTDTQYF.

V and J are TRBV6-2 or TRBV6-3 and TRBJ1-1, with 8 bases lining up with TRBD1. Germline V gives CDR1 MNHEY, CDR2 SVGEGT. This CDR3 has 17 residues. V lost 5 bases, J lost 0 bases, and 11 bases stayed unmatched. CDR3: CASSRGQGGIMNTEAFF. In DNA form, the CDR3 reads TGTGCCAGCAGTCGCGGACAGGGAGGGATCATGAACACTGAAGCTTTCTTT.

The chain couples TRBV7-9 to TRBJ1-1; D perhaps matches TRBD1 (5 bases). This CDR3 comprises 12 residues. Germline lookup yields CDR1 SEHNR and CDR2 FQNEAQ (reference sequence). Trimming cost V 8 bases and J 2 bases, with 9 bases left between them. The CDR3 reads CASRQPNTEAFF. The CDR3 DNA follows: TGTGCCAGCCGACAGCCTAACACTGAAGCTTTCTTT.

The chain links TRBV20-1 to TRBJ2-3; D remains unclear. This CDR3 spans 13 amino acids. V was pared by 5 bases and J by 0 bases, with 9 bases between. Germline loops: CDR1 DFQATT, CDR2 SNEGSKA (reference sequence). The CDR3 nucleotides are TGCAGTGCTGGGATGCCTAGCACAGATACGCAGTATTTT. Its translation: CSAGMPSTDTQYF.

This clonotype turned up a few times. The chain uses TRBV20-1 and TRBJ2-3; 9 bases fit TRBD2. The germline V gene has CDR1 DFQATT and CDR2 SNEGSKA (reference sequence). This CDR3 contains 14 residues. J gave up 3 bases and V 7 bases, and 8 bases lay outside the gene matches. For the CDR3, the DNA is TGCAGTGTGGGGACTAGCTTCCCTACAGATACGCAGTATTTT. Its protein product is CSVGTSFPTDTQYF.

The table lists this clonotype with a few counts. The chain links TRBV10-2 to TRBJ1-4; no clear D. From germline, CDR1 is WSHSY and CDR2 SAAADI. Trimming removed 0 bases from V and 7 bases from J, with 9 bases in between. The CDR3 spans 14 residues. CDR3 in DNA: TGCGCCAGCAGTGAGTCCAGGACTGTTGAAAAACTGTTTTTT. Translated: CASSESRTVEKLFF.

J is TRBJ2-3 and V is TRBV4-2; a weak D match, TRBD2 (7 bases). V was trimmed by 1 base and J by 2 bases, leaving 19 bases between them. CDR1 is LGHNA, CDR2 YNFKEQ, per germline. This CDR3 comprises 18 residues. In nucleotides, the CDR3 is TGTGCCAGCAGCCAAGCGGGGGGCGGGGGTTTGATCACAGATACGCAGTATTTT. It encodes CASSQAGGGGLITDTQYF.

The CDR3 coding sequence is TGTGCCAGCAGTTACGGCGGCGTCGGGACCCAGTACTTC. As protein: CASSYGGVGTQYF. The V gene is TRBV6-5, the J gene TRBJ2-7; D unresolved. The J call is in doubt because the DNA end fits TRBJ2-5 better. The length of the CDR3 is 13 residues. The V gene's germline CDR1 is MNHEY and CDR2 SVGAGI.

The gene calls are TRBV10-3 and TRBJ1-2; no clear D. Trimming shortened V by 2 bases and J by 8 bases, and 9 bases separated the two germline ends. CDR1 is ENHRY, CDR2 SYGVKD, per germline. CDR3 length equals 12 residues. In DNA, the CDR3 is TGTGCCATCAGTGAGCCAGGACGGGGCTACACCTTC. This translates into CAISEPGRGYTF.

This clonotype was seen a few times. One junction end disagrees with the germline gene, perhaps due to a read error. J is TRBJ2-7 and V is TRBV28; D not certain. The CDR3 runs 13 residues. Germline CDR1 reads MDHEN; CDR2 reads SYDVKM. DNA of the CDR3: TGTGCCGGCAGTTTAACGGTTCCCTACGAGCAGTACTTC. This translates into CAGSLTVPYEQYF.

This clonotype was picked up a small number of times. The rearrangement links TRBV7-9 to TRBJ1-1, with TRBD1 matching over 8 bases. The ends lost 5 bases at V and 5 bases at J; junction bases unmatched: 7. Germline V gives CDR1 SEHNR, CDR2 FQNEAQ (reference sequence). CDR3 length: 14 residues. The CDR3 sequence: CASSVTGARTEAFF. CDR3 nucleotide sequence: TGTGCCAGCAGCGTGACAGGGGCTAGGACTGAAGCTTTCTTT.

Only a few counts were recorded for this clonotype. The chain couples TRBV28 to TRBJ2-7; either TRBD1 or TRBD2 may supply D (5 bases each). There are 14 residues in the CDR3. Germline CDR1 and CDR2: MDHEN and SYDVKM. Trimming left V 3 bases short and J 3 bases short, with 12 bases between. CDR3 DNA: TGTGCCAGCAGTTTGAAGGGGAGAGTCTACGAGCAGTACTTC. Translating gives CASSLKGRVYEQYF.

To note about this clonotype: Being one base from a much bigger clone, this may be a read error. The CDR3 loop is CHERRGEQFF. Written as DNA, the CDR3 is TGCCACGAGCGCAGGGGTGAGCAGTTCTTC. The V gene is TRBV5-1, the J gene TRBJ2-1; a weak D match, TRBD1 (6 bases). The CDR3 spans 10 residues. The V gene's germline CDR1 is SGHRS and CDR2 YFSETQ.

This clonotype occurred a few times. This sequence joins TRBV12-3 or TRBV12-4 and TRBJ1-6; D not certain. The CDR3 length is 14 residues. V was cut by 2 bases and J by 7 bases, with 9 bases left in between. The CDR3 DNA follows: TGTGCCAGCAGTTTAAGCCGGGGAAATTCACCCCTCCACTTT. This encodes CASSLSRGNSPLHF.

The chain is built from TRBV27 and TRBJ2-5; 9 bases align to TRBD2. The J call may be in error: the DNA end matches TRBJ2-7 better. CDR1 and CDR2 from the germline V gene are MNHEY and SMNVEV (reference sequence). The CDR3 totals 15 residues. The CDR3 region has the DNA TGTGCCAGCAGTTTATATTCTAGCGGGACTTACGAGCAGTACTTC. This sequence encodes CASSLYSSGTYEQYF.

The chain combines TRBV10-3 with TRBJ2-7, with 8 nucleotides matching TRBD2. Unmatched junction bases numbered 11, after V lost 6 bases and J lost 4 bases. This CDR3 spans 15 amino acids. Germline V gives CDR1 ENHRY, CDR2 SYGVKD. In nucleotides, the CDR3 is TGTGCCATCAGCAGAGGTGAGACTAGCGTTTACGAGCAGTACGTC. It yields the protein CAISRGETSVYEQYV.

This sequence joins TRBV7-8 and TRBJ1-1; D uncertain. Germline V gene lookup returns CDR1 SGHVS and CDR2 FQNEAQ. Trimming cost V 4 bases and J 4 bases, with 13 bases left between them. There are 14 residues in the CDR3. CDR3 sequence reads: CASSSSTRSTEAFF. DNA of the CDR3: TGTGCCAGCAGCTCGTCGACGAGGAGCACTGAAGCTTTCTTT.

This clonotype turned up a few times. The rearrangement joins TRBV6-1 to TRBJ2-7; 9 bases line up with TRBD2. The CDR3 extends over 14 amino acids. CDR1 is MNHNS and CDR2 is SASEGT in the germline V gene. V was clipped by 4 bases and J by 4 bases; unmatched bases: 5. The CDR3 sequence: CASSALAGIYEQYV. The CDR3 DNA sequence: TGTGCCAGCAGTGCTCTAGCGGGGATTTACGAGCAGTACGTC.